This T cell receptor beta chain was sequenced during a study of Ad26.COV2.S vaccination and SARS-CoV-2 variants. Study background: Each vaccinee took Ad26.COV2.S intramuscularly, once or twice 56 days apart. Study-wide results and limits: Considerable breadth of spike-specific CD8+ and CD4+ T cell responses has reportedly been documented following vaccination. Spike-specific TCR breadth was greater in vaccine than placebo recipients. Non-spike TCR breadth did not differ much between vaccine and placebo recipients.

Worth noting for this clone: What it recognizes is unknown.

With 8 bases removed from V and 5 bases from J, the gap between germline ends came to 7 bases. The CDR3 has 11 amino acids. Per germline, CDR1 MNHEY and CDR2 SVGAGI. Treatment described: 15 to 20 received Ad26.COV2.S at low or high dose, single or two shots; about 5 received placebo; per-sample allocation not given. It was on day 63 after the first vaccine or placebo injection that samples were taken. Clones were read by immunoSEQ multiplex PCR, and TCRdb kept only the in-frame ones, dropping some. The table shows about 440,000 clones, with roughly 85% occurring only once. V is TRBV6-5 and J is TRBJ2-1; unclear D gene. The origin of this receptor is a person between 18 and 59 years old who received the Ad26.COV2.S COVID-19 vaccine or a placebo. The sequencing used peripheral blood, collected in a trial of Ad26.COV2.S vaccine versus placebo. The CDR3 is CASWTDNEQFF. CDR3 DNA sequence: TGTGCCAGCTGGACGGACAATGAGCAGTTCTTC.